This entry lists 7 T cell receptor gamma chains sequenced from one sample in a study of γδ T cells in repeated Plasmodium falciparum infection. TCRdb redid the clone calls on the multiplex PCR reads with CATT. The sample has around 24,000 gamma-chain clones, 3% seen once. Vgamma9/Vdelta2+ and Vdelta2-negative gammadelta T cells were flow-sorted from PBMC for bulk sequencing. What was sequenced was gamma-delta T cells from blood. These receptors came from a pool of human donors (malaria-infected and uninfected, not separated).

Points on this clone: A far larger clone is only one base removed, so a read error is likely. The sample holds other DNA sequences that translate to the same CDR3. The CDR3 bases are TGCGCCACCTGGGACAGGCCGGGTGTGTATTATAAGAAACTCTTT. Translating it yields CATWDRPGVYYKKLF. The chain is built from TRGV5 and TRGJ1 or TRGJ2. Germline matching of the DNA provided the J gene here, since TCRdb leaves it blank. The CDR3 is 15 residues long. Germline lookup yields CDR1 VINAFY and CDR2 YDVSNSKD.

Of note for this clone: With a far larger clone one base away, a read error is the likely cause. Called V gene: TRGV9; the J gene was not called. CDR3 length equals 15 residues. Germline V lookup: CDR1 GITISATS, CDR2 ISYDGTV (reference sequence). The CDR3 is CALWEVQEQDYKKLF. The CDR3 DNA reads TGTGCCTTGTGGGAGGTGCAGGAACAGGATTATAAGAAGCTCTTT.

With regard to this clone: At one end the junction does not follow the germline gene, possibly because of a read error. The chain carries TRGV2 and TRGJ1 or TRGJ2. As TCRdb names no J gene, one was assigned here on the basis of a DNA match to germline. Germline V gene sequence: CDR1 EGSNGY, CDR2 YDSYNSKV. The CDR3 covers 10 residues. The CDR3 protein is CTTGCYKKLF. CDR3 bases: TGCACGACCGGTTGTTATAAGAAACTCTTT.

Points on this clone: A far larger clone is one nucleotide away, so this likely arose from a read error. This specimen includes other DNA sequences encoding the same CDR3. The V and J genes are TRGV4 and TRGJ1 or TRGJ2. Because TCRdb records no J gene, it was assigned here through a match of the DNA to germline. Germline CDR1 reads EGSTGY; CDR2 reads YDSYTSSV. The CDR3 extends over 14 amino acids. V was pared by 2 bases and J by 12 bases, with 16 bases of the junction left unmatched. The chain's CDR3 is CATWDVEVGRRKLF. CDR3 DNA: TGTGCCACCTGGGATGTGGAAGTTGGAAGGCGGAAACTCTTT.

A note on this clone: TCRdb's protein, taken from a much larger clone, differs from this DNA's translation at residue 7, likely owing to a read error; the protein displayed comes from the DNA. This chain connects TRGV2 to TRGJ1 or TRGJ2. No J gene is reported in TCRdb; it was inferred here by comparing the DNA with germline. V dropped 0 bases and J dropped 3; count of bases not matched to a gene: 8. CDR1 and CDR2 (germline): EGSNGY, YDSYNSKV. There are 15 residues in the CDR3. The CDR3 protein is CATWDGRFVYYKKLF. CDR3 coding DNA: TGTGCCACCTGGGACGGGCGGTTCGTTTATTATAAGAAACTCTTT.

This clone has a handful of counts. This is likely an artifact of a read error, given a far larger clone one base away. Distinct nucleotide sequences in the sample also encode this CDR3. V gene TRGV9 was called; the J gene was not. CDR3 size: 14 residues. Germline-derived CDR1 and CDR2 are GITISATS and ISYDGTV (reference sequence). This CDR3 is CALWARPLYYKKLF. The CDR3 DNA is TGTGCCTTGTGGGCCCGTCCTCTTTATTATAAGAAACTCTTC.

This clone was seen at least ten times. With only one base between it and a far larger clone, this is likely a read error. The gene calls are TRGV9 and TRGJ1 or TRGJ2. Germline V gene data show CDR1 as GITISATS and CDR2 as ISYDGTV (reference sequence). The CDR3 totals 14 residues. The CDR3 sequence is CALWEGASYYKKLF. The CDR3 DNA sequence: TGTGCCCTGTGGGAGGGGGCTAGTTATTATAAGAAACTCTTT.